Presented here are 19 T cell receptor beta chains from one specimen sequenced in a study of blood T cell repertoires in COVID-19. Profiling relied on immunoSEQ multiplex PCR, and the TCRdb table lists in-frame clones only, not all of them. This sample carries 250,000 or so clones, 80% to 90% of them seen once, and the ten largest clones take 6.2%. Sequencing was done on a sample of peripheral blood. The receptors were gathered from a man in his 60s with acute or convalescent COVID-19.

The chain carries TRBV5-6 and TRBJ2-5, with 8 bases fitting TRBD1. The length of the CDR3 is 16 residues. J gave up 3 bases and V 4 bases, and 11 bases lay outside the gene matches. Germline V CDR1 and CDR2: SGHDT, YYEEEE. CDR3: CASSPLVETGEETQYF. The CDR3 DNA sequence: TGTGCCAGCAGCCCTCTCGTGGAGACAGGGGAAGAGACCCAGTACTTC. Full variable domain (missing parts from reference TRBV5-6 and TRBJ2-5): DAGVTQSPTHLIKTRGQQVTLRCSPKSGHDTVSWYQQALGQGPQFIFQYYEEEERQRGNFPDRFSGHQFPNYSSELNVNALLLGDSALYLCASSPLVETGEETQYFGPGTRLLVL.

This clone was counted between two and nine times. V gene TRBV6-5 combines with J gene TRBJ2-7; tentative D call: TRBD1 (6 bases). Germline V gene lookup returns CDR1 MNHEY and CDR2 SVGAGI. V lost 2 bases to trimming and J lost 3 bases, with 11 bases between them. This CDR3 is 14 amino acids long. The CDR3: CASSYRTDSYEQYF. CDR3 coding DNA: TGTGCCAGCAGTTACCGGACAGACAGCTACGAGCAGTACTTC.

CDR3 sequence: CASSLDWSGSGSGHEQYF. The CDR3 bases are TGTGCCAGCAGCTTAGATTGGTCGGGTAGCGGGAGCGGTCACGAGCAGTACTTC. This chain joins TRBV11-3 and TRBJ2-7; 9 nucleotides line up with TRBD2. The germline V gene has CDR1 SGHNT and CDR2 YENEEA. This CDR3 is built from 18 residues. V lost 0 bases and J lost 5; bases outside the gene matches: 14.

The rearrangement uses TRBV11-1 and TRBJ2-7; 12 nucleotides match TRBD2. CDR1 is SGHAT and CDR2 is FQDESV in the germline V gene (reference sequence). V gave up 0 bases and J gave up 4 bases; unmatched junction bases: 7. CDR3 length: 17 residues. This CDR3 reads CASSLARTSGRSYEQYF. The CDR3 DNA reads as TGTGCCAGCAGCTTAGCCCGCACTAGCGGGAGGTCATACGAGCAGTACTTC.

Written as DNA, the CDR3 is TGTGCCAGCACCCCCCCTGAAGGCGGGCATGGCTACACCTTC. Translation gives CASTPPEGGHGYTF. This rearrangement joins TRBV7-9 to TRBJ1-2; D is unclear. Germline assignment: CDR1 SEHNR and CDR2 FQNEAQ (reference sequence). This CDR3 is 14 amino acids long. Deletions cut 7 bases from V and 6 bases from J, with 18 bases between.

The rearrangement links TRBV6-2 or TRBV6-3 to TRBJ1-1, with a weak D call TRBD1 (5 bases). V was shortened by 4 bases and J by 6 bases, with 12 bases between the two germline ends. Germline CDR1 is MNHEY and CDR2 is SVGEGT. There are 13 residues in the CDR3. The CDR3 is CASSWGQIAEAFF. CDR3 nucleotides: TGTGCCAGCAGTTGGGGCCAGATCGCTGAAGCTTTCTTT.

The CDR3 reads CASSFRQGAGNIQYF. The CDR3 nucleotides are TGTGCCAGCAGCTTTCGACAGGGGGCGGGAAACATTCAGTACTTC. The chain carries TRBV11-2 and TRBJ2-4; 10 nucleotides match TRBD1. The V gene end was trimmed by 3 bases and the J gene end by 6 bases; junction bases not matched to a gene: 5. Germline CDR1 SGHAT, CDR2 FQNNGV. CDR3 length: 15 amino acids.

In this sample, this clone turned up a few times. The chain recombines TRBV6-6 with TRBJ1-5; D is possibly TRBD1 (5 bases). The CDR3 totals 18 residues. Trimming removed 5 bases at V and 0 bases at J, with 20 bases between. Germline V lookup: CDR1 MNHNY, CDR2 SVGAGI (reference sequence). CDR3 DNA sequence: TGTGCCAGCAGTCAGGACCCGACAGTTCCTTTTAGCAATCAGCCCCAGCATTTT. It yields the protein CASSQDPTVPFSNQPQHF.

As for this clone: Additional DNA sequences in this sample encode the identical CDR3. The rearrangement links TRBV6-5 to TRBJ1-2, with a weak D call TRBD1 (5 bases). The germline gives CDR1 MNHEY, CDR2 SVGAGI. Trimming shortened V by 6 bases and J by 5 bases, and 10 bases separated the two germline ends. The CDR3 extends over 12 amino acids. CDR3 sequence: CASRTGGYGYTF. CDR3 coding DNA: TGTGCCAGCAGAACGGGGGGGTATGGCTACACCTTC.

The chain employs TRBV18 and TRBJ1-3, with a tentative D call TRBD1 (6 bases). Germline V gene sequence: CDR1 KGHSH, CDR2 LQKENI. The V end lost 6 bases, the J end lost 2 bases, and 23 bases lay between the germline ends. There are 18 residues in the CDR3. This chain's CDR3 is CASSPRHIGQKPGNTIYF. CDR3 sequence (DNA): TGTGCCAGCTCTCCCCGTCACATCGGACAGAAGCCTGGAAACACCATATATTTT.

The CDR3 protein is CASSPEQGTNQPQHF. CDR3 nucleotides: TGTGCCAGCTCACCTGAGCAGGGCACCAATCAGCCCCAGCATTTT. The chain uses TRBV18 and TRBJ1-5; possibly TRBD1 for D (5 bases). Germline-derived CDR1 and CDR2 are KGHSH and LQKENI. Trimming removed 3 bases from V and 3 bases from J, with 12 bases in between. There are 15 residues in the CDR3.

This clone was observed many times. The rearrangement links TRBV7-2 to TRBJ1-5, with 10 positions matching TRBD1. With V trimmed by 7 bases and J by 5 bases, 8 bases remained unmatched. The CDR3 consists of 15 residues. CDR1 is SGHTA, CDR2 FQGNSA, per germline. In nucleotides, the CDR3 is TGTGCCAGCACCGCTGGGGACAGGGGTTATCAGCCCCAGCATTTT. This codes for CASTAGDRGYQPQHF.

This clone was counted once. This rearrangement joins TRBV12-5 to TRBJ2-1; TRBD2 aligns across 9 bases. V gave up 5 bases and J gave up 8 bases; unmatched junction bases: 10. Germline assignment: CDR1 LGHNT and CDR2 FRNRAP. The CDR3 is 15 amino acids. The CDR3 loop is CASGRGREGRDEQFF. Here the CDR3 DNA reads TGTGCTAGTGGTAGGGGGCGGGAGGGCCGCGATGAGCAGTTCTTC.

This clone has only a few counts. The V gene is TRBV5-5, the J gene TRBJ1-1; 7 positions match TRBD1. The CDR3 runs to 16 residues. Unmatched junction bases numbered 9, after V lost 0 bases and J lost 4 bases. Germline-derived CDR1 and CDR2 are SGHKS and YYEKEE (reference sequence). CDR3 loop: CASSLETGIRSTEAFF. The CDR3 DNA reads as TGTGCCAGCAGCTTGGAGACAGGGATCCGGAGCACTGAAGCTTTCTTT.

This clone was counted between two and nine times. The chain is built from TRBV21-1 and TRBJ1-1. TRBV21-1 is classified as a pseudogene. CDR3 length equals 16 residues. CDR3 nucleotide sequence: TGTGCCAGCAGCCCAGGAGGTGAAGCGGGGAACACTGAAGCTTTCTTT. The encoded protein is CASSPGGEAGNTEAFF.

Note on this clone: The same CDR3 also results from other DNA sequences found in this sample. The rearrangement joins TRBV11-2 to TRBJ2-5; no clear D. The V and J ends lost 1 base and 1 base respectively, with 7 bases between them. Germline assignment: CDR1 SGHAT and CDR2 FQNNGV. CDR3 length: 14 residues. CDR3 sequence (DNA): TGTGCCAGCAGCTTAGTTCGCAGCCAAGAGACCCAGTACTTC. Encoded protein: CASSLVRSQETQYF.

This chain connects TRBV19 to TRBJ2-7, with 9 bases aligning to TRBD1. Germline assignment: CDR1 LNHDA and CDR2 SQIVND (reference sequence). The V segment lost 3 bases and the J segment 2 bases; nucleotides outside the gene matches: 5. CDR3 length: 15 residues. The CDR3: CASSMTTGGTYEQYF. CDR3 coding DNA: TGTGCCAGTAGTATGACTACAGGGGGCACCTACGAGCAGTACTTC. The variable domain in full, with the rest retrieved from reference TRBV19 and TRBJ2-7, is DGGITQSPKYLFRKEGQNVTLSCEQNLNHDAMYWYRQDPGQGLRLIYYSQIVNDFQKGDIAEGYSVSREKKESFPLTVTSAQKNPTAFYLCASSMTTGGTYEQYFGPGTRLTVT.

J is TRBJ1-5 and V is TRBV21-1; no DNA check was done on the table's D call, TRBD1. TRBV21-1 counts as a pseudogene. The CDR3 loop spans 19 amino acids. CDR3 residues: CASSVITGQGPWSNQPQHF. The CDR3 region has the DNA TGTGCCAGCAGCGTTATAACGGGACAGGGGCCGTGGAGCAATCAGCCCCAGCATTTT.

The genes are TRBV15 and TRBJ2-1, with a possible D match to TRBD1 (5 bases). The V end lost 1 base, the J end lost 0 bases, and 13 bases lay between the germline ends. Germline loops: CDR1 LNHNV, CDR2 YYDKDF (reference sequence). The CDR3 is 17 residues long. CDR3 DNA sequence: TGTGCCACCAGCAGAGGGGGCGGTCCGAGCTCCTACAATGAGCAGTTCTTC. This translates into CATSRGGGPSSYNEQFF.